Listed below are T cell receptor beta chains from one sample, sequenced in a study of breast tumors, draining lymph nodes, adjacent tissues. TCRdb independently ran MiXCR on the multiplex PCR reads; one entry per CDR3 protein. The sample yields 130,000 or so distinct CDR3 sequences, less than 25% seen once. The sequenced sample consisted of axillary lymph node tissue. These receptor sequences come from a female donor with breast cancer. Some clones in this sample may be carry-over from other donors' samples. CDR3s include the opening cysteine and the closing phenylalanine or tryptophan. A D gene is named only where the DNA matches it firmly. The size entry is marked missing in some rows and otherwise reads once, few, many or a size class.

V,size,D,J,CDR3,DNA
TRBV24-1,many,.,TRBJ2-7,CATSDFLGEQYF,TGTGCCACCAGTGATTTCTTAGGCGAGCAGTACTTC
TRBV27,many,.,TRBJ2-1,CASISSLNEQFF,TGTGCCAGCATCTCTTCTCTCAATGAGCAGTTCTTC
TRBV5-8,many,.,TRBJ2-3,CASSSPRGTTDTQYF,TGTGCCAGCAGCTCCCCAAGGGGGACCACAGATACGCAGTATTTT
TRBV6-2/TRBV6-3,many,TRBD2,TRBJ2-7,CASSYGLAGLEYF,TGTGCCAGCAGTTATGGGCTAGCGGGTTTGGAGTACTTC
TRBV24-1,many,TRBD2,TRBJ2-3,CATSNSGPDTQYF,TGTGCCACCAGTAATAGCGGGCCAGATACGCAGTATTTT
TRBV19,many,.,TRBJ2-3,CASTSTDTQYF,TGTGCCAGTACCAGCACAGATACGCAGTATTTT
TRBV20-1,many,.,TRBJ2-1,CSATRINNEQFF,TGCAGTGCAACCCGGATAAACAATGAGCAGTTCTTC
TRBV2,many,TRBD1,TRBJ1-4,CASRPGQLNEKLFF,TGTGCCAGCAGACCGGGACAGCTTAATGAAAAACTGTTTTTT
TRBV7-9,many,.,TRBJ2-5,CASRSGLSNLQETQYF,TGTGCCAGCAGAAGTGGACTCTCAAACCTTCAAGAGACCCAGTACTTC
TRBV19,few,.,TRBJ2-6,CASSTGANVLTF,TGTGCCAGTAGTACTGGGGCCAACGTCCTGACTTTC
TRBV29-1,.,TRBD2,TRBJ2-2,CSGETSGKAIGELFF,TGCAGCGGGGAGACTAGCGGGAAGGCGATCGGGGAGCTGTTTTTT
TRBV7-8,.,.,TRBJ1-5,CASSLWSAGAGNQPQHF,TGTGCCAGCAGCTTATGGAGCGCCGGCGCGGGGAATCAGCCCCAGCATTTT
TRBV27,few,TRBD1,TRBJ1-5,CASRVGTANSNQPQHF,TGTGCCAGCAGGGTCGGGACAGCTAATAGCAATCAGCCCCAGCATTTT
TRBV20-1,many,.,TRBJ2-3,CSASPPQDTDTQYF,TGCAGTGCTTCCCCCCCTCAGGACACAGATACGCAGTATTTT
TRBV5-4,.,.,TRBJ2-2,CASSFRGRGTGELFF,TGTGCCAGCAGCTTCAGGGGTAGAGGTACCGGGGAGCTGTTTTTT